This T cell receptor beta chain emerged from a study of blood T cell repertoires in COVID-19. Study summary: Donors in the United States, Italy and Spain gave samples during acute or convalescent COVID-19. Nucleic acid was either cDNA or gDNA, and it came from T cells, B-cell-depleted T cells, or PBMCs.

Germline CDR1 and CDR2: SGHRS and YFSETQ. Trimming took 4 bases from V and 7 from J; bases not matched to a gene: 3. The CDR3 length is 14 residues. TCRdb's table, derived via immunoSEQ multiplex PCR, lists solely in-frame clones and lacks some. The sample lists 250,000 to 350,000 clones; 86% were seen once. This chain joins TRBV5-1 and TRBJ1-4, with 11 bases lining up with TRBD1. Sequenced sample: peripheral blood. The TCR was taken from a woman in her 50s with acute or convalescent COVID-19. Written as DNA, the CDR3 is TGCGCCAGCAGCAGGGACAGGGGGAGTGAAAAACTGTTTTTT. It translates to CASSRDRGSEKLFF.